This TCR beta chain was recorded in a study of CD8 T cells in ankylosing spondylitis. Study observations and caveats: Clones linked to disease, bearing a CD8+ phenotype, were relatively rare in peripheral blood. Certain motif variants had earlier been reported in reactive arthritis synovial fluid and blood. One TCR beta motif, made up of about 8 highly homologous variants, appeared characteristic of ankylosing spondylitis blood.

Using quantitative 5'-RACE with molecular barcodes, the authors made TCR beta libraries. TCRdb called the 5' RACE reads again in MiXCR, with one record for every CDR3 protein. The repertoire consists of some 290,000 distinct CDR3 sequences, with around 18% occurring once and the leading ten covering roughly 8.3%. This clonotype has just a few counts. Its antigen is not identified. This receptor was obtained from a male donor with ankylosing spondylitis or in good health (not recorded which). Material: blood, either unsorted or a sorted T cell fraction (not recorded which).

CDR3 bases: TGTGCCAGCAGCCAAGATGCCGGAACTGGAAACACCATATATTTT. Translation: CASSQDAGTGNTIYF. This sequence joins TRBV4-2 and TRBJ1-3; D is unresolved. The length of the CDR3 is 15 residues. The germline CDR1 and CDR2 sequences are LGHNA and YNFKEQ. The germline V and J ends were trimmed by 0 bases and 2 bases, with 8 bases remaining between them.